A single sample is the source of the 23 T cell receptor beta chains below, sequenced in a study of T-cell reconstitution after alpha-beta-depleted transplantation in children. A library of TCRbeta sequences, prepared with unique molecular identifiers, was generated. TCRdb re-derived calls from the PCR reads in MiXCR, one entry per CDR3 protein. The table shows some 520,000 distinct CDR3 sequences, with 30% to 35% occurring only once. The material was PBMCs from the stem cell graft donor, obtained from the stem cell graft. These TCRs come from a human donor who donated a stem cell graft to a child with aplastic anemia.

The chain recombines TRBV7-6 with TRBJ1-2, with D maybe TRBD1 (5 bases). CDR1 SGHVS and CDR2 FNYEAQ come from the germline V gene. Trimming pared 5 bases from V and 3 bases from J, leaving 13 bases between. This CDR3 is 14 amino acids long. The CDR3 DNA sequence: TGTGCCAGCAGCCCCAACGGGGGGGACTATGGCTACACCTTC. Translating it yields CASSPNGGDYGYTF.

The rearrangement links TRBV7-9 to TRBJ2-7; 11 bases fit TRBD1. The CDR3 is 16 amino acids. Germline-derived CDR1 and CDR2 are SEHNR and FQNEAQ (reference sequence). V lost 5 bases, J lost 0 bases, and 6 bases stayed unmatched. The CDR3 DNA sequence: TGTGCCAGCAGCCCGTGGACAGGGGGCGACTCCTACGAGCAGTACTTC. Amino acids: CASSPWTGGDSYEQYF.

The CDR3, as DNA: TGCGCCAGCAGCCAAGATCCCGAACACCGTGAGCAGTTCTTC. Residues: CASSQDPEHREQFF. The V and J genes are TRBV4-3 and TRBJ2-1; no reliable D call. Germline CDR1 LGHNA, CDR2 YSLEER. The CDR3 is 14 amino acids. Trimming removed 0 bases at V and 9 bases at J, with 12 bases between.

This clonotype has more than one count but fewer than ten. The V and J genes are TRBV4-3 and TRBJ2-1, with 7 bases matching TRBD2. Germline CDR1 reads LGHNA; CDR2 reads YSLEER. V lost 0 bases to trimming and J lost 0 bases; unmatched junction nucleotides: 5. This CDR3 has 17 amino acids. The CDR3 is CASSQDLGGPSYNEQFF. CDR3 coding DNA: TGCGCCAGCAGCCAAGATCTGGGAGGGCCCTCCTACAATGAGCAGTTCTTC.

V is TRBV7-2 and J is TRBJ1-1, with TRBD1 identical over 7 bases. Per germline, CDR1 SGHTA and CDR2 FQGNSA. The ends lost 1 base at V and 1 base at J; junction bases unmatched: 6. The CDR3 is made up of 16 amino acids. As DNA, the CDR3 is TGTGCCAGCAGCTTAGTTCAGGGGGGCCCGAACACTGAAGCTTTCTTT. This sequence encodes CASSLVQGGPNTEAFF.

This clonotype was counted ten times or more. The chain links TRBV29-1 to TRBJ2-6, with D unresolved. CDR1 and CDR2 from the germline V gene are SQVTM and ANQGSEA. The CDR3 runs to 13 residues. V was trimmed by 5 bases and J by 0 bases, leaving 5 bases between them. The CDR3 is CSVTPSGANVLTF. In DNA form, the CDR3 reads TGCAGCGTTACCCCCTCTGGGGCCAACGTCCTGACTTTC.

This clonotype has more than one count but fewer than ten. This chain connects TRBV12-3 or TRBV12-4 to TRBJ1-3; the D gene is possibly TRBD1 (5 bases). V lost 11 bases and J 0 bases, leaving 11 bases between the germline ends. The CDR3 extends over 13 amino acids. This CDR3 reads CAVGRSSGNTIYF. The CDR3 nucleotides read TGTGCCGTGGGGCGGAGCTCTGGAAACACCATATATTTT.

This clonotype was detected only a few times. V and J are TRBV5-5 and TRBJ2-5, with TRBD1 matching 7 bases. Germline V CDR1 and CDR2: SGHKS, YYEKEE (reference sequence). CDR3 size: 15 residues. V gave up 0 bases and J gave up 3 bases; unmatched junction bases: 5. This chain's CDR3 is CASSLGLGQKETQYF. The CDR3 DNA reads TGTGCCAGCAGCTTGGGGCTGGGACAGAAAGAGACCCAGTACTTC. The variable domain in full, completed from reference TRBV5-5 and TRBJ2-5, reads DAGVTQSPTHLIKTRGQQVTLRCSPISGHKSVSWYQQVLGQGPQFIFQYYEKEERGRGNFPDRFSARQFPNYSSELNVNALLLGDSALYLCASSLGLGQKETQYFGPGTRLLVL.

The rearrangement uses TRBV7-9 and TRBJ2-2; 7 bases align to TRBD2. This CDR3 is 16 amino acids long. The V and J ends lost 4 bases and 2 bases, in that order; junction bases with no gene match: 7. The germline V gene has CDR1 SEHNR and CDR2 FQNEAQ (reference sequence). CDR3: CASSSRLAVNTGELFF. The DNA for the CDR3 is TGTGCCAGCAGCTCCCGGCTAGCGGTTAACACCGGGGAGCTGTTTTTT.

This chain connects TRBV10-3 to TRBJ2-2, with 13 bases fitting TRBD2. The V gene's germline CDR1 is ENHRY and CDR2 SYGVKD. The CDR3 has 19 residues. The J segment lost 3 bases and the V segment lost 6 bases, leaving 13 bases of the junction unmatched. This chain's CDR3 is CAIRTQYHGLAGDTGELFF. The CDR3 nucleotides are TGTGCCATCAGGACCCAATACCATGGACTAGCGGGAGACACCGGGGAGCTGTTTTTT.

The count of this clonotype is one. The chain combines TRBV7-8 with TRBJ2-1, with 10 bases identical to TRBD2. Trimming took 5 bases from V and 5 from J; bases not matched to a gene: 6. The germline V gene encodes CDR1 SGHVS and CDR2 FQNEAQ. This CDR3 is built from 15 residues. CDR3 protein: CASSTLAGADNEQFF. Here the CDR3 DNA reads TGTGCCAGCAGCACCCTAGCGGGGGCCGACAATGAGCAGTTCTTC.

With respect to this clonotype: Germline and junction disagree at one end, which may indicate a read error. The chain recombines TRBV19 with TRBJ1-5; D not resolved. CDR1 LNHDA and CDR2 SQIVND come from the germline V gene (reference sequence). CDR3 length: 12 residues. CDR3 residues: CASSRSNQPQHF. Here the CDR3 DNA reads TGCGCCAGCAGCCGCTCGAATCAGCCCCAGCATTTT.

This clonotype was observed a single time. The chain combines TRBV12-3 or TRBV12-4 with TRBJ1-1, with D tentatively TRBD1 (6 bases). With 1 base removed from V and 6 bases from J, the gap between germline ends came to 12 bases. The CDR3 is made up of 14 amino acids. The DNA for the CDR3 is TGTGCCAGCAGTTTAGGGGGGCCAGGGGCTGAAGCTTTCTTT. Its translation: CASSLGGPGAEAFF.

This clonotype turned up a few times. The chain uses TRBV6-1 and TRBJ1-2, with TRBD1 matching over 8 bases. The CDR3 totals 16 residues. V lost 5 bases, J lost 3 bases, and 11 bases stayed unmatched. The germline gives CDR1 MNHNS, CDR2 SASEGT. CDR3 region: CASSINDRGRDYGYTF. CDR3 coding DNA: TGTGCCAGCAGTATTAACGACAGGGGAAGAGACTATGGCTACACCTTC.

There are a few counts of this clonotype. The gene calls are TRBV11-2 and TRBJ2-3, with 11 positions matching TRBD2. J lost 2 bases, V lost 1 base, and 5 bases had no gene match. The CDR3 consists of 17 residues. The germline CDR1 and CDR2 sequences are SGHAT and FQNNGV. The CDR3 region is CASSLVGTSGLTDTQYF. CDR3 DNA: TGTGCCAGCAGCTTAGTTGGGACTAGCGGACTCACAGATACGCAGTATTTT.

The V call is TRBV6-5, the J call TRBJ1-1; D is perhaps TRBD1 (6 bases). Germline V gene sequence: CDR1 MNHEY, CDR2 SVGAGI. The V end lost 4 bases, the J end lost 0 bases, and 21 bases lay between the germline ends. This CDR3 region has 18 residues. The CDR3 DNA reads TGTGCCAGCAGTTCTTCCCCAGGGAGGGGGGTGGTGAACACTGAAGCTTTCTTT. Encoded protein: CASSSSPGRGVVNTEAFF.

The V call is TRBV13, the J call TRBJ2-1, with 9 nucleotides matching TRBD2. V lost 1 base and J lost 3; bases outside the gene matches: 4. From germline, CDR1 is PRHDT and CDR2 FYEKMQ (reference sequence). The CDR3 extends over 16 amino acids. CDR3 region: CASSLVSSGNYNEQFF. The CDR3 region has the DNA TGTGCCAGCAGCTTAGTGTCTAGCGGGAACTACAATGAGCAGTTCTTC.

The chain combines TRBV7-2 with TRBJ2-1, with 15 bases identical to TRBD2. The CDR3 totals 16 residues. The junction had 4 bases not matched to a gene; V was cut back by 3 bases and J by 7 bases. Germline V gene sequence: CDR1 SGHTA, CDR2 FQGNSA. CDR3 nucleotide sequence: TGTGCCAGCAGCTTTATTGGGACTAGCGGGAGGAATGAGCAGTTCTTC. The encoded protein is CASSFIGTSGRNEQFF. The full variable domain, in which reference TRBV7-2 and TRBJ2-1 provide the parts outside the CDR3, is GAGVSQSPSNKVTEKGKDVELRCDPISGHTALYWYRQSLGQGLEFLIYFQGNSAPDKSGLPSDRFSAERTGGSVSTLTIQRTQQEDSAVYLCASSFIGTSGRNEQFFGPGTRLTVL.

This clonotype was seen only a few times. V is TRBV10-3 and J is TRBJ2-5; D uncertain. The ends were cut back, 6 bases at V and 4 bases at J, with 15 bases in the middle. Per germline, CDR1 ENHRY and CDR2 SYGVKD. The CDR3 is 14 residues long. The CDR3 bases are TGTGCCATCAGCCGAGACCCCAGTACAGAGACCCAGTACTTC. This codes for CAISRDPSTETQYF.

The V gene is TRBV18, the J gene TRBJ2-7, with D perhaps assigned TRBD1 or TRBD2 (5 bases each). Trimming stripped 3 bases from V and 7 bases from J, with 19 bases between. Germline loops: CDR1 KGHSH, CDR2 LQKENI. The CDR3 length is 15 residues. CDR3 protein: CASSPLRDVSGEQYF. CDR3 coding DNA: TGTGCCAGCTCACCTCTCCGGGACGTCTCGGGAGAGCAGTACTTC.

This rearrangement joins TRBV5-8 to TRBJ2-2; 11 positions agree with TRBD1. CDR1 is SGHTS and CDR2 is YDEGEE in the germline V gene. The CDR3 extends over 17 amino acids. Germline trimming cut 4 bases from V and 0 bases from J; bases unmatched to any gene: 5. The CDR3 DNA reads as TGTGCCAGCAGCACCCGGGACAGGGGGACGAACACCGGGGAGCTGTTTTTT. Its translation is CASSTRDRGTNTGELFF.

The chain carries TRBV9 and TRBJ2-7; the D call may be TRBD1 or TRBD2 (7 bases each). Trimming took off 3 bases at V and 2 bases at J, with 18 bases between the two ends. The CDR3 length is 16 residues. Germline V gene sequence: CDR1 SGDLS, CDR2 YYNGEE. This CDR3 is CASSALRQGGPYEQYF. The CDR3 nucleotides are TGTGCCAGCAGCGCTCTTAGACAGGGAGGGCCCTACGAGCAGTACTTC.

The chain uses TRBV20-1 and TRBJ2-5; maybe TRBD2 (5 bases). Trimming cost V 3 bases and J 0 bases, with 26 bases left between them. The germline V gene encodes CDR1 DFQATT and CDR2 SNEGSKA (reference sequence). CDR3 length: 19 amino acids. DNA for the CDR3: TGCAGTGCTAGGGTAGAGCCGGAGGTGCCCGTATCATACCAAGAGACCCAGTACTTC. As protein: CSARVEPEVPVSYQETQYF.